This TCR beta chain was identified in a study of cytomegalovirus exposure and HLA in healthy donors. Regarding the study as a whole: Across all donors, roughly uniform sequencing depth was an assumption of the presence/absence analyses. The authors enumerated around 150 TCR beta chains as linked to cytomegalovirus.

Worth noting for this clone: What it binds is not known.

The study ran its PCR with 60 Vbeta and 13 Jbeta primers. Measured with immunoSEQ multiplex PCR; TCRdb has only the in-frame clones, and not every one. Among roughly 200,000 clones listed, around 74% were seen once. The TCR originated in a male donor in good health and CMV-seronegative. Sequencing was carried out using PBMCs.

The CDR3 reads CASSERRLAFSTDTQYF. The CDR3 nucleotides read TGTGCCAGCAGTGAAAGGCGACTAGCGTTTAGCACAGATACGCAGTATTTT. The chain combines TRBV6-1 with TRBJ2-3; 8 bases are shared with TRBD2. V shed 2 bases and J 0 bases; nucleotides not matched to a gene: 7. CDR1 and CDR2 from the germline V gene are MNHNS and SASEGT. The CDR3 covers 17 residues.